These T cell receptor beta chains were read from a single sample in a study of cytomegalovirus exposure and HLA in healthy donors. Only in-frame clones appear in the TCRdb table, and some are missing; sequencing was by immunoSEQ multiplex PCR. Here the sample spans roughly 200,000 clones, 60% to 85% being singletons. Sequenced: PBMCs. These receptors were taken from a male donor in good health and CMV-seronegative. CDR3s include the opening cysteine and the closing phenylalanine or tryptophan. A D gene is named only where the DNA matches it firmly. A clone size is listed for some rows: how often the clone was seen (once, few, many), or a class if it is expanded.

v_gene	j_gene	abundance	d_gene	CDR3aa	CDR3nt
TRBV21-1	TRBJ1-2	NA	NA	CARVTGIHGYTF	TGTGCCAGGGTGACAGGGATTCATGGCTACACCTTC
TRBV5-6	TRBJ2-6	few	NA	CASSPLAGGISLGANVLTF	TGTGCCAGCAGCCCCCTGGCAGGGGGGATCTCCCTTGGGGCCAACGTCCTGACTTTC
TRBV7-2	TRBJ2-1	NA	TRBD2	CASSLTRTSGRLGEQFF	TGTGCCAGCAGCTTAACACGGACTAGCGGGAGATTAGGGGAGCAGTTCTTC
TRBV18	TRBJ2-3	few	NA	CASSLYTDTQYF	TGTGCCAGCTCACTCTACACAGATACGCAGTATTTT
TRBV11-1	TRBJ2-3	NA	NA	CASSSLSTSTDTQYF	TGTGCCAGCAGCTCCCTATCTACTAGCACAGATACGCAGTATTTT
TRBV7-9	TRBJ2-3	few	NA	CASSSQRFTDTQYF	TGTGCCAGCAGCTCCCAGCGATTCACAGATACGCAGTATTTT
TRBV6-4	TRBJ2-3	NA	TRBD2	CASSDLAADTQYF	TGTGCCAGCAGTGACCTAGCGGCAGATACGCAGTATTTT
TRBV4-2	TRBJ2-1	once	NA	CASSQSSYNEQFF	TGTGCCAGCAGCCAATCTTCCTACAATGAGCAGTTCTTC
TRBV6-6	TRBJ1-2	NA	TRBD1	CASSYSDRGHYGYTF	TGTGCCAGCAGTTACTCGGACAGGGGGCACTATGGCTACACCTTC
TRBV27	TRBJ2-7	NA	TRBD2	CASSPGLGAYEQYF	TGTGCCAGCAGTCCGGGACTAGGGGCTTACGAGCAGTACTTC
TRBV6-5	TRBJ1-1	NA	NA	CASSLDRREAFF	TGTGCCAGCAGTCTTGACCGGAGGGAAGCTTTCTTT
TRBV7-2	TRBJ2-1	NA	NA	CASGESGGNEQFF	TGTGCCAGCGGGGAGAGTGGTGGCAATGAGCAGTTCTTC
TRBV6-6	TRBJ2-1	NA	TRBD2	CASSKTSGDNEQFF	TGTGCCAGCAGTAAGACTAGCGGCGACAATGAGCAGTTCTTC
TRBV12-5	TRBJ2-2	few	NA	CASGLRGLDTGELFF	TGTGCTAGTGGTTTGAGAGGGTTGGACACCGGGGAGCTGTTTTTT
TRBV14	TRBJ2-1	NA	TRBD1	CASTSRGTGRYNEQFF	TGTGCCAGCACCTCGAGAGGGACAGGGCGCTACAATGAGCAGTTCTTC
TRBV7-6	TRBJ2-7	NA	TRBD2	CASSTLAGELSEQYF	TGTGCCAGCAGCACGCTAGCGGGGGAGCTTTCCGAGCAGTACTTC
TRBV29-1	TRBJ1-3	NA	TRBD1	CSVADRGTGNTIYF	TGCAGCGTTGCTGACAGGGGGACTGGAAACACCATATATTTT
TRBV4-1	TRBJ2-1	NA	TRBD2	CASSPGTSPGEQFF	TGCGCCAGCAGCCCCGGGACTAGCCCTGGTGAGCAGTTCTTC
TRBV28	TRBJ1-1	NA	NA	CASSLQQGVEAFF	TGTGCCAGCAGTCTGCAACAGGGAGTTGAAGCTTTCTTT
TRBV4-1	TRBJ1-3	NA	NA	CASSQGFVQGSGGNTIYF	TGCGCCAGCAGCCAGGGTTTCGTACAGGGATCGGGGGGAAACACCATATATTTT
TRBV9	TRBJ2-7	once	NA	CASSPRRGSYEQYF	TGTGCCAGCAGCCCCCGACGCGGCTCCTACGAGCAGTACTTC
TRBV9	TRBJ2-1	once	TRBD2	CASSALAGAYNEQFF	TGTGCCAGCAGCGCCCTAGCGGGTGCCTACAATGAGCAGTTCTTC
TRBV7-3	TRBJ2-1	NA	TRBD1	CASSTTGVVEQFF	TGTGCCAGCAGCACGACAGGGGTGGTTGAGCAGTTCTTC
TRBV5-1	TRBJ2-3	NA	NA	CASSFLSDTQYF	TGCGCCAGCAGCTTTCTTTCAGATACGCAGTATTTT
TRBV28	TRBJ1-2	NA	NA	CASRIQGVRGYTF	TGTGCCAGCAGAATACAGGGAGTAAGAGGCTACACCTTC
TRBV7-2	TRBJ2-1	NA	NA	CASSLPSNEQFF	TGTGCCAGCAGCTTGCCTAGCAATGAGCAGTTCTTC
TRBV13	TRBJ1-6	NA	TRBD1	CASSLGGRDRVWLYNSPLHF	TGTGCCAGCAGCTTGGGGGGCCGGGACAGGGTGTGGCTCTATAATTCACCCCTCCACTTT
TRBV28	TRBJ2-7	once	TRBD1	CASSRQGFEQYF	TGTGCCAGCAGTCGACAGGGCTTCGAGCAGTACTTC
TRBV27	TRBJ1-3	NA	NA	CASSLGGGSGNTIYF	TGTGCCAGCAGTTTAGGGGGAGGCTCTGGAAACACCATATATTTT
TRBV5-1	TRBJ2-5	once	NA	CASNPGLYQETQYF	TGCGCCAGCAACCCAGGACTGTACCAAGAGACCCAGTACTTC
TRBV19	TRBJ1-1	NA	NA	CASSIYGGNTEAFF	TGTGCCAGTAGTATTTACGGGGGGAACACTGAAGCTTTCTTT
TRBV27	TRBJ1-1	NA	NA	CASGVLGVKNTEAFF	TGTGCCAGCGGGGTGTTAGGGGTAAAGAACACTGAAGCTTTCTTT
TRBV5-4	TRBJ2-7	NA	TRBD1	CASSLGQGAFYEQYF	TGTGCCAGCAGCTTGGGACAGGGGGCTTTCTACGAGCAGTACTTC
TRBV10-2	TRBJ1-6	NA	NA	CASSEPLGASYNSPLHF	TGCGCCAGCAGTGAGCCCCTAGGAGCCTCCTATAATTCACCCCTCCACTTT
TRBV6-5	TRBJ1-1	NA	NA	CASSSPKRRHGTEAFF	TGTGCCAGCAGTTCACCCAAGAGGAGGCATGGCACTGAAGCTTTCTTT
TRBV9	TRBJ1-6	NA	TRBD1	CASSVTGQINSPLHF	TGTGCCAGCAGCGTGACGGGACAGATTAATTCACCCCTCCACTTT
TRBV18	TRBJ1-5	few	NA	CASSPPGRGDQPQHF	TGTGCCAGCTCACCACCAGGAAGAGGTGATCAGCCCCAGCATTTT
TRBV4-1	TRBJ2-6	NA	NA	CASSQDETVSGANVLTF	TGCGCCAGCAGCCAAGACGAAACTGTCTCTGGGGCCAACGTCCTGACTTTC
TRBV29-1	TRBJ1-2	NA	NA	CSAGEDGYTF	TGCAGCGCCGGGGAGGACGGCTACACCTTC
TRBV2	TRBJ2-7	NA	NA	CASRGGTYEQYF	TGTGCCAGCAGGGGCGGGACCTACGAGCAGTACTTC
TRBV7-9	TRBJ2-5	NA	NA	CASSLVVGGGETQYF	TGTGCCAGCAGCTTAGTTGTCGGGGGAGGAGAGACCCAGTACTTC
TRBV27	TRBJ2-1	NA	TRBD2	CASSFQREVSYNEQFF	TGTGCCAGCAGTTTCCAGCGGGAGGTCTCCTACAATGAGCAGTTCTTC
TRBV5-4	TRBJ2-1	few	TRBD2	CASSLAGTSVHNEQFF	TGTGCCAGCAGCTTGGCCGGGACTAGCGTCCACAATGAGCAGTTCTTC
TRBV4-3	TRBJ2-1	NA	TRBD2	CASSQEGLAGVDEQFF	TGCGCCAGCAGCCAAGAAGGACTAGCGGGAGTGGATGAGCAGTTCTTC
TRBV5-4	TRBJ2-5	NA	NA	CASSANKETQYF	TGTGCCAGCAGCGCAAACAAAGAGACCCAGTACTTC
TRBV4-1	TRBJ2-7	few	TRBD1	CASSERTGGEQYF	TGCGCCAGCAGCGAGCGGACAGGGGGCGAGCAGTACTTC
TRBV6-5	TRBJ1-5	NA	NA	CASSYGGVGNQPQHF	TGTGCCAGCAGTTACGGAGGGGTTGGCAATCAGCCCCAGCATTTT
TRBV7-2	TRBJ2-4	NA	TRBD1	CASSYQEWDRSKNIQYF	TGTGCCAGCAGCTACCAAGAGTGGGACAGGAGCAAAAACATTCAGTACTTC
TRBV5-1	TRBJ2-7	NA	NA	CASSLGTGTFQDEQYF	TGCGCCAGCAGCTTGGGCACAGGGACCTTTCAGGACGAGCAGTACTTC
TRBV6-5	TRBJ2-7	NA	TRBD1	CASSYSGTGAREQYF	TGTGCCAGCAGTTACTCGGGGACAGGGGCTCGCGAGCAGTACTTC
TRBV30	TRBJ2-4	NA	TRBD2	CAWRLAGGALAKNIQYF	TGTGCCTGGAGACTAGCGGGGGGCGCCCTAGCCAAAAACATTCAGTACTTC
TRBV27	TRBJ1-5	NA	NA	CASAWGGYQPQHF	TGTGCCAGCGCATGGGGGGGGTATCAGCCCCAGCATTTT
TRBV9	TRBJ2-1	NA	TRBD2	CASSASGRYDEQFF	TGTGCCAGCAGCGCTAGCGGGAGATACGATGAGCAGTTCTTC
TRBV11-1	TRBJ2-6	NA	TRBD1	CASSFRTGRSGANVLTF	TGTGCCAGCAGCTTTCGGACAGGGCGCTCTGGGGCCAACGTCCTGACTTTC
TRBV19	TRBJ2-4	few	NA	CASSINGPDIQYF	TGTGCCAGTAGTATAAATGGGCCCGACATTCAGTACTTC
TRBV23-1	TRBJ2-3	NA	TRBD2	CAERTSGKKNNLRRTDTQYF	TGCGCCGAGCGGACTAGCGGGAAAAAAAATAACCTACGGCGCACAGATACGCAGTATTTT
TRBV5-1	TRBJ1-5	few	TRBD1	CASSLGTGNSNQPQHF	TGCGCCAGCAGCTTGGGGACAGGGAATAGCAATCAGCCCCAGCATTTT